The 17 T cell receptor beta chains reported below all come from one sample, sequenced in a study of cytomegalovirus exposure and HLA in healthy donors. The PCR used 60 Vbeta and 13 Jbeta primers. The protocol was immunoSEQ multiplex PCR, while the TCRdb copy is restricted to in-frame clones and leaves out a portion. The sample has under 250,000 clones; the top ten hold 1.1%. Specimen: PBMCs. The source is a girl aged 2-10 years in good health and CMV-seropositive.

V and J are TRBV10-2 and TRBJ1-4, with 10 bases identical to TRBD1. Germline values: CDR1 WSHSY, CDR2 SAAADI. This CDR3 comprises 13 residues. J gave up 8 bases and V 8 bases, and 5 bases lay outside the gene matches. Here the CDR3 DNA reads TGCGCCAGCGGCGGGACAGGGGACGAAAAACTGTTTTTT. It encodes CASGGTGDEKLFF.

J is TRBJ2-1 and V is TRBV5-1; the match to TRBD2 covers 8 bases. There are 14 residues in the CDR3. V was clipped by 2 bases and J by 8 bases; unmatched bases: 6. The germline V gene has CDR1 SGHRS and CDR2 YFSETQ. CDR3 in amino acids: CASSFGTSGDEQFF. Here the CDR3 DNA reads TGCGCCAGCAGCTTCGGGACTAGTGGCGATGAGCAGTTCTTC. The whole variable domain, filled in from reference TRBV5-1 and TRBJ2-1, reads KAGVTQTPRYLIKTRGQQVTLSCSPISGHRSVSWYQQTPGQGLQFLFEYFSETQRNKGNFPGRFSGRQFSNSRSEMNVSTLELGDSALYLCASSFGTSGDEQFFGPGTRLTVL.

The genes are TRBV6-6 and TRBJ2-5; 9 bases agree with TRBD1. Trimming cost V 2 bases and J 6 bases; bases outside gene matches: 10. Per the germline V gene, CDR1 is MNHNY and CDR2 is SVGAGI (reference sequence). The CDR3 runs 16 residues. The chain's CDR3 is CASSYGGTGKTKTQYF. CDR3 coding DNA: TGTGCCAGCAGTTACGGGGGGACAGGGAAAACGAAGACCCAGTACTTC.

CDR3 residues: CASMSQGTGELFF. In nucleotides, the CDR3 is TGCGCCAGCATGTCTCAGGGAACCGGGGAGCTGTTTTTT. The V and J genes are TRBV10-1 and TRBJ2-2, with D possibly matching TRBD1 (5 bases). V gave up 7 bases and J gave up 5 bases, with 11 bases separating them. Germline V gene data show CDR1 as WNHNN and CDR2 as SYGVQD (reference sequence). This CDR3 is built from 13 residues.

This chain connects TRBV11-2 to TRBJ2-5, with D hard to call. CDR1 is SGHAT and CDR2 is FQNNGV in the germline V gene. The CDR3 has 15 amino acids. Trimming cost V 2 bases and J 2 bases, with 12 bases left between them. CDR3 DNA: TGTGCCAGCAGCTTACCCACAACCGCTCAAGAGACCCAGTACTTC. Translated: CASSLPTTAQETQYF.

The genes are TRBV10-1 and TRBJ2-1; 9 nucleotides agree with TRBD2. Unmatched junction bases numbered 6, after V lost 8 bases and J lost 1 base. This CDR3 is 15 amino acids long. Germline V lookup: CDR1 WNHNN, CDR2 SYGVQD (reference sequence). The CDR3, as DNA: TGCGCCAGCTCCTCGGCGGGAGGGTCCTACAATGAGCAGTTCTTC. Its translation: CASSSAGGSYNEQFF.

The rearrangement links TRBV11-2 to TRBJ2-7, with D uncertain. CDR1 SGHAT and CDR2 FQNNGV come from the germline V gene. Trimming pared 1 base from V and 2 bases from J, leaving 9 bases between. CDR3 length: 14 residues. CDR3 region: CASSLVSNAYEQYF. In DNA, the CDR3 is TGTGCCAGCAGCTTAGTGAGCAATGCCTACGAGCAGTACTTC.

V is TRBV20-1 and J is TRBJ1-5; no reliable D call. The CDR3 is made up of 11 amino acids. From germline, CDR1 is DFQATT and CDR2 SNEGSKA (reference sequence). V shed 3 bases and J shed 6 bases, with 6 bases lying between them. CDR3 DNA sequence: TGCAGTGCTAGTCTGAGTCAGCCCCAGCATTTT. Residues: CSASLSQPQHF.

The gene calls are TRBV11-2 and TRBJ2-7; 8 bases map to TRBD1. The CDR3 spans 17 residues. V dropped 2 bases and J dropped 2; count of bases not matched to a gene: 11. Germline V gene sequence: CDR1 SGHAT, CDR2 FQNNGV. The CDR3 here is CASSLRPPGTGTYEQYF. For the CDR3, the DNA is TGTGCCAGCAGCTTACGTCCCCCCGGGACAGGCACCTACGAGCAGTACTTC.

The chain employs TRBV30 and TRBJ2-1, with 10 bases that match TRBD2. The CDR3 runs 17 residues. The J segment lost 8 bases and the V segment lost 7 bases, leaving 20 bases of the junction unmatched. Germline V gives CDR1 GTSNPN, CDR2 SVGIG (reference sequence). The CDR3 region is CAYHSPPSSGSRYEQFF. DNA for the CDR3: TGTGCCTACCACTCCCCCCCCTCTAGCGGGAGTAGGTATGAGCAGTTCTTC.

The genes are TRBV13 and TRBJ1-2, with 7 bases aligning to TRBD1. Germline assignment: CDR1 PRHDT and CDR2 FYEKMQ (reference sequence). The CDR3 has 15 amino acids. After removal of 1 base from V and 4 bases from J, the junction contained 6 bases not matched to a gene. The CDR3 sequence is CASSLARDRVYGYTF. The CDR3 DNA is TGTGCCAGCAGCTTAGCCCGAGACAGGGTCTATGGCTACACCTTC.

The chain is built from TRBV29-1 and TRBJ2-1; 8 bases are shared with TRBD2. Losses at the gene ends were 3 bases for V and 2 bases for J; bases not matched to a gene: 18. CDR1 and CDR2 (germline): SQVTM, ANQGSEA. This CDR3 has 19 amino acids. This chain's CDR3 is CSVDTFGLAGRSPYNEQFF. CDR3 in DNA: TGCAGCGTTGATACCTTTGGTCTAGCGGGCAGGTCCCCCTACAATGAGCAGTTCTTC.

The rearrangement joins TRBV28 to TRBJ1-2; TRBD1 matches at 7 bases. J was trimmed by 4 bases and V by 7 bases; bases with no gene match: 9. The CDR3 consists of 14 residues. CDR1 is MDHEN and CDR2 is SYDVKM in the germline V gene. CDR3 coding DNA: TGTGCCAGCAACCCGGGACAGCCAGTCTATGGCTACACCTTC. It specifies CASNPGQPVYGYTF.

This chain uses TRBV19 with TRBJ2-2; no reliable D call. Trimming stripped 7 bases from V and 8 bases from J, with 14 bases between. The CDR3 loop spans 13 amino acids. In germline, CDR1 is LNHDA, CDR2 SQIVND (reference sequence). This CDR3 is CASKRRKEGELFF. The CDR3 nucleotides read TGTGCCAGTAAGCGACGGAAGGAGGGGGAGCTGTTTTTT.

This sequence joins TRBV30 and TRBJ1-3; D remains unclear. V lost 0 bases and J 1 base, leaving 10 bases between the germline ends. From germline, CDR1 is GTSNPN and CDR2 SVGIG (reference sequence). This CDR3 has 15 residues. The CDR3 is CAWSVRQVSGNTIYF. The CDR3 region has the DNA TGTGCCTGGAGTGTACGGCAGGTGTCTGGAAACACCATATATTTT. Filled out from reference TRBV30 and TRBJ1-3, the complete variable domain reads SQTIHQWPATLVQPVGSPLSLECTVEGTSNPNLYWYRQAAGRGLQLLFYSVGIGQISSEVPQNLSASRPQDRQFILSSKKLLLSDSGFYLCAWSVRQVSGNTIYFGEGSWLTVV.

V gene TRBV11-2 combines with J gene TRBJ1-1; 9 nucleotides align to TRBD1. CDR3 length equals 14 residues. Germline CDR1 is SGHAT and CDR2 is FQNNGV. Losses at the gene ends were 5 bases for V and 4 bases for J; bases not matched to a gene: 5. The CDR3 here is CASSRGQGGTEAFF. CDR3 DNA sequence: TGTGCCAGCAGCCGGGGACAGGGTGGCACTGAAGCTTTCTTT.

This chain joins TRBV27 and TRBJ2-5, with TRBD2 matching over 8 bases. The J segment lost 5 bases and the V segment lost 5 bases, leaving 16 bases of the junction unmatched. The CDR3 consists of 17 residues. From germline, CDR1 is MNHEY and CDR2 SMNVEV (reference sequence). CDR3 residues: CASSPLASTGRGETQYF. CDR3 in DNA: TGTGCCAGCAGTCCCCTCGCGAGCACCGGGAGGGGGGAGACCCAGTACTTC.